The entry below gives a single T cell receptor beta chain sequence along with its context. Read data end 3 residues before the CDR3 end; the end is taken from the germline J gene. CDR3 size: 15 residues. Germline values: CDR1 SGHTA, CDR2 FQGNSA. V lost 4 bases and J lost 3; bases outside the gene matches: 5. All donors had a single incident cervical HPV16 infection, not prevalent. TCRdb keeps only in-frame clones here, not all; method: immunoSEQ multiplex PCR. The table lists roughly 35,000 clones. This sample is drawn from a study of T cells in women clearing cervical HPV infection. Study-wide context: Blood came at first lesion visit for cases, post-clearance for controls.

Sequenced: blood buffy coat. This sequence was found in a woman between 18 and 70 years old with a cervical HPV16 infection that either progressed to CIN3+ or cleared (not recorded which). The chain employs TRBV7-2 and TRBJ1-4; 7 bases agree with TRBD1. CDR3 loop: CASSSTGAPNEKLFF. Incomplete CDR3 DNA: TGTGCCAGCAGCTCAACAGGGGCACCTAATGAAAAA.